The clone carrying this T cell receptor (beta chain) came up many times. Its antigen is unidentified. Full-length variable regions came from constant-region reverse primers plus semi-nested Nested Universal Primer A PCR. MiXCR was run by TCRdb on the 5' RACE reads, yielding one entry per CDR3 protein. Of around 33,000 distinct CDR3 sequences in the sample, roughly 24% were seen once. CD4+CD45RO+CD25- cells were isolated as memory CD4+ T cells. The ends were cut back, 3 bases at V and 6 bases at J, with 17 bases in the middle. The germline V gene has CDR1 SGDLS and CDR2 YYNGEE. The CDR3 spans 15 residues. Findings of the study overall: Greatest tumor Treg TCR overlap was with tumor naive CD4+ cells.

Material: memory CD4+ T cells sorted from blood. Documented subset: memory CD4+ T cells, CD4+CD45RO+CD25-. This TCR was recovered from a female donor with breast cancer. The chain employs TRBV9 and TRBJ2-3; weak D call: TRBD1 (6 bases). CDR3 amino acids: CASSGTATGLDTQYF. The CDR3 coding sequence is TGTGCCAGCAGCGGAACCGCCACAGGGTTGGATACGCAGTATTTT.